The 31 T cell receptor beta chains in this list originate from one sample, sequenced in a study of blood T cell repertoires in COVID-19. Sequenced by immunoSEQ multiplex PCR; TCRdb stores in-frame clones only, minus some. The sample carries about 260,000 clones, more than 80% recorded once. Input material: PBMCs or T cells enriched from blood (not recorded which). The source is a man aged 50-59 years who had been exposed to COVID-19.

The chain links TRBV19 to TRBJ2-1, with 7 bases aligning to TRBD1. The junction had 17 bases not matched to a gene; V was cut back by 9 bases and J by 6 bases. CDR3 length: 16 residues. Germline V gene data show CDR1 as LNHDA and CDR2 as SQIVND (reference sequence). CDR3 residues: CASLPAWDRQGNEQFF. The CDR3 coding sequence is TGTGCCAGCCTCCCTGCCTGGGACAGACAGGGCAATGAGCAGTTCTTC.

The rearrangement links TRBV18 to TRBJ1-2; 10 nucleotides match TRBD1. V gave up 5 bases and J gave up 3 bases; unmatched junction bases: 6. This CDR3 comprises 15 residues. Germline CDR1 and CDR2: KGHSH and LQKENI. CDR3 nucleotides: TGTGCCAGCTCATTCCGGGACAGGGGACACTATGGCTACACCTTC. This sequence encodes CASSFRDRGHYGYTF.

This chain joins TRBV18 and TRBJ2-3, with D hard to call. V was clipped by 0 bases and J by 0 bases, with 4 bases between them. This CDR3 contains 14 residues. The germline V gene has CDR1 KGHSH and CDR2 LQKENI. In DNA, the CDR3 is TGTGCCAGCTCACCACCCTCTAGCACAGATACGCAGTATTTT. Amino acid sequence: CASSPPSSTDTQYF.

V and J are TRBV5-1 and TRBJ2-3; 8 bases match TRBD2. Germline CDR1 reads SGHRS; CDR2 reads YFSETQ. This CDR3 region has 16 residues. V lost 0 bases and J lost 2; bases outside the gene matches: 5. The CDR3 protein is CASSLELAVPTDTQYF. The CDR3 nucleotides are TGCGCCAGCAGCTTGGAACTAGCGGTGCCCACAGATACGCAGTATTTT.

The chain links TRBV12-3 or TRBV12-4 to TRBJ2-7; no firm D call. The CDR3 has 13 residues. V was shortened by 0 bases and J by 0 bases, with 3 bases between the two germline ends. This CDR3 is CASSLARSYEQYF. In DNA, the CDR3 is TGTGCCAGCAGTTTAGCGCGCTCCTACGAGCAGTACTTC.

V gene TRBV27 combines with J gene TRBJ2-1; TRBD2 is a possible D gene (5 bases). Trimming removed 5 bases from V and 4 bases from J, with 9 bases in between. Germline CDR1 MNHEY, CDR2 SMNVEV (reference sequence). The CDR3 has 13 residues. CDR3 sequence reads: CASSQTRYNEQFF. The DNA of the CDR3 is TGTGCCAGCAGTCAAACTAGGTACAATGAGCAGTTCTTC.

This chain uses TRBV2 with TRBJ2-1; 14 nucleotides align to TRBD2. CDR3 size: 15 residues. V dropped 6 bases and J dropped 7; count of bases not matched to a gene: 5. Germline CDR1 is SNHLY and CDR2 is FYNNEI. The DNA of the CDR3 is TGTGCCAGCAGCGCCGGGACTAGCGGGAGTAATGAGCAGTTCTTC. This translates into CASSAGTSGSNEQFF.

The genes are TRBV23-1 and TRBJ2-2, with D possibly being TRBD1 (5 bases). TRBV23-1 counts as an open reading frame of uncertain function. The CDR3 totals 17 residues. The V and J ends lost 0 bases and 4 bases respectively, with 15 bases between them. In DNA, the CDR3 is TGCGCCAGCAGTCAATCACCTCGGCAGGGTGGCACCGGGGAGCTGTTTTTT. This sequence encodes CASSQSPRQGGTGELFF.

This chain uses TRBV7-9 with TRBJ2-7; possibly TRBD1 for D (6 bases). The CDR3 is 12 amino acids. Trimming cost V 5 bases and J 4 bases, with 9 bases left between them. CDR1 is SEHNR and CDR2 is FQNEAQ in the germline V gene (reference sequence). The CDR3 coding sequence is TGTGCCAGCAGCAGAACAGGGTACGAGCAGTACTTC. This codes for CASSRTGYEQYF.

The chain couples TRBV7-9 to TRBJ1-4; TRBD1 aligns across 8 bases. V dropped 4 bases and J dropped 7; count of bases not matched to a gene: 8. The CDR3 contains 15 residues. CDR1 and CDR2 (germline): SEHNR, FQNEAQ (reference sequence). The CDR3 spells CASSSQGAGGEKLFF. The CDR3 region has the DNA TGTGCCAGCAGCTCGCAGGGGGCCGGGGGTGAAAAACTGTTTTTT.

J is TRBJ2-3 and V is TRBV10-2, with TRBD2 matching over 7 bases. The CDR3 is 14 residues long. Germline CDR1 reads WSHSY; CDR2 reads SAAADI. V gave up 11 bases and J gave up 0 bases; unmatched junction bases: 8. CDR3 sequence: CAVRLATSTDTQYF. CDR3 DNA: TGCGCCGTCCGACTAGCAACTAGCACAGATACGCAGTATTTT.

This chain links TRBV2 with TRBJ2-7; 9 bases agree with TRBD1. V lost 5 bases and J lost 10; bases outside the gene matches: 9. The CDR3 totals 13 residues. Germline V gene lookup returns CDR1 SNHLY and CDR2 FYNNEI. CDR3 in DNA: TGTGCCAGCAGTCTAGAACAGGGGGCTCGCCAGTACGTC. Translated: CASSLEQGARQYV.

The V gene is TRBV28, the J gene TRBJ1-1; 8 bases are shared with TRBD1. Germline CDR1 is MDHEN and CDR2 is SYDVKM. Trimming took 5 bases from V and 4 from J; bases not matched to a gene: 9. The CDR3 consists of 15 residues. The CDR3 region is CASSRAGGYGTEAFF. Written as DNA, the CDR3 is TGTGCCAGCAGTAGGGCAGGGGGCTATGGCACTGAAGCTTTCTTT. The variable domain in full, completed from reference TRBV28 and TRBJ1-1, reads DVKVTQSSRYLVKRTGEKVFLECVQDMDHENMFWYRQDPGLGLRLIYFSYDVKMKEKGDIPEGYSVSREKKERFSLILESASTNQTSMYLCASSRAGGYGTEAFFGQGTRLTVV.

This clone has only a few counts. J is TRBJ1-3 and V is TRBV4-1; D is ambiguous. The ends were cut back, 0 bases at V and 3 bases at J, with 15 bases in the middle. Germline assignment: CDR1 MGHRA and CDR2 YSYEKL. This CDR3 spans 17 amino acids. Here the CDR3 reads CASSQEGLREGGNTIYF. Here the CDR3 DNA reads TGCGCCAGCAGCCAAGAAGGCCTGAGAGAGGGTGGAAACACCATATATTTT.

The V and J genes are TRBV6-5 and TRBJ2-7, with 8 nucleotides matching TRBD1. The CDR3 covers 14 residues. J gave up 3 bases and V 7 bases, and 8 bases lay outside the gene matches. From germline, CDR1 is MNHEY and CDR2 SVGAGI. CDR3 nucleotide sequence: TGTGCCAGCAAGTTTTTGGACAGGGTCTACGAGCAGTACGTC. Its translation is CASKFLDRVYEQYV.

The chain is built from TRBV9 and TRBJ2-1, with a possible D match to TRBD1 (5 bases). CDR3 size: 13 residues. V lost 2 bases and J lost 7, with 10 bases in between. The germline V gene encodes CDR1 SGDLS and CDR2 YYNGEE. The CDR3 DNA sequence: TGTGCCAGCAGCGTGGGGCAGATAAATGAGCAGTTCTTC. Translated, it gives CASSVGQINEQFF.

The J gene is TRBJ2-7, the V gene TRBV28; no clear D. The germline V gene has CDR1 MDHEN and CDR2 SYDVKM. The V and J ends lost 4 bases and 0 bases respectively, with 10 bases between them. The CDR3 runs to 14 residues. CDR3 DNA sequence: TGTGCCAGCAGTTCATTCGGAGTCTCCTACGAGCAGTACTTC. It specifies CASSSFGVSYEQYF.

This clone was recorded only once. The chain carries TRBV6-5 and TRBJ2-4; 7 nucleotides agree with TRBD2. The CDR3 is 13 residues long. The ends lost 7 bases at V and 9 bases at J; junction bases unmatched: 9. Germline V gene sequence: CDR1 MNHEY, CDR2 SVGAGI. CDR3 in amino acids: CASTEPGGAIQYF. The CDR3 nucleotides are TGTGCCAGCACCGAACCGGGAGGCGCCATTCAGTACTTC.

In DNA form, the CDR3 reads TGTGCCAGCAGCTTAGTAGGGACTAGCGGGATGAACTACGAGCAGTACGTC. It translates to CASSLVGTSGMNYEQYV. The chain employs TRBV7-2 and TRBJ2-7; 13 nucleotides agree with TRBD2. The CDR3 runs 17 residues. The J segment lost 3 bases and the V segment lost 1 base, leaving 6 bases of the junction unmatched. Germline V gives CDR1 SGHTA, CDR2 FQGNSA.

The genes are TRBV18 and TRBJ2-2; tentative D call: TRBD2 (5 bases). The V and J ends lost 5 bases and 4 bases respectively, with 5 bases between them. Germline V gene data show CDR1 as KGHSH and CDR2 as LQKENI. CDR3 length: 12 residues. The CDR3 sequence is CASSAGTGELFF. The CDR3 DNA sequence: TGTGCCAGCTCAGCGGGCACCGGGGAGCTGTTTTTT.

The rearrangement links TRBV28 to TRBJ1-5; possible D gene TRBD1, 5 bases. V was cut by 10 bases and J by 7 bases, with 17 bases left in between. CDR1 and CDR2 (germline): MDHEN, SYDVKM. The CDR3 runs to 13 residues. CDR3 in amino acids: CATQRDSGQPQHF. CDR3 nucleotides: TGTGCCACCCAGAGGGACTCGGGGCAGCCCCAGCATTTT.

V gene TRBV9 combines with J gene TRBJ1-6; possibly TRBD1 for D (5 bases). CDR3 length equals 16 residues. Germline V gene sequence: CDR1 SGDLS, CDR2 YYNGEE. Trimming took off 0 bases at V and 6 bases at J, with 13 bases between the two ends. Here the CDR3 DNA reads TGTGCCAGCAGCGTAGGATGGGGCTCGGCTAATTCACCCCTCCACTTT. Amino acids: CASSVGWGSANSPLHF.

This chain connects TRBV9 to TRBJ1-4; 9 positions agree with TRBD1. There are 15 residues in the CDR3. V lost 3 bases, J lost 8 bases, and 8 bases stayed unmatched. Germline CDR1 reads SGDLS; CDR2 reads YYNGEE. CDR3 region: CASSDTQGAMEKLFF. CDR3 sequence (DNA): TGTGCCAGCAGCGACACACAGGGGGCAATGGAAAAACTGTTTTTT.

This chain uses TRBV4-1 with TRBJ2-2; 8 bases match TRBD2. Per the germline V gene, CDR1 is MGHRA and CDR2 is YSYEKL. The V gene end was trimmed by 3 bases and the J gene end by 6 bases; junction bases not matched to a gene: 6. This CDR3 is 15 amino acids long. In DNA form, the CDR3 reads TGCGCCAGCAGCCAGGGACTAGTTAGGGCCGGGGAGCTGTTTTTT. Its translation: CASSQGLVRAGELFF.

The V call is TRBV19, the J call TRBJ2-3; 7 bases are shared with TRBD1. The germline V gene has CDR1 LNHDA and CDR2 SQIVND (reference sequence). The CDR3 loop spans 14 amino acids. V gave up 5 bases and J gave up 1 base; unmatched junction bases: 3. CDR3 in DNA: TGTGCCAGTAGTTCGGGACAGCGCACAGATACGCAGTATTTT. Translating gives CASSSGQRTDTQYF.

As to this clone: Different DNA sequences within this sample yield the same CDR3. This chain joins TRBV7-9 and TRBJ1-6, with 8 bases fitting TRBD1. The CDR3 extends over 14 amino acids. The trim removed 4 bases at V and 7 bases at J, leaving 3 bases unmatched. Germline CDR1 is SEHNR and CDR2 is FQNEAQ (reference sequence). DNA of the CDR3: TGTGCCAGCAGCTCCGGACAGGGAAATTCACCCCTCCACTTT. It encodes CASSSGQGNSPLHF. Complete variable domain (other parts from reference TRBV7-9 and TRBJ1-6): DTGVSQNPRHKITKRGQNVTFRCDPISEHNRLYWYRQTLGQGPEFLTYFQNEAQLEKSRLLSDRFSAERPKGSFSTLEIQRTEQGDSAMYLCASSSGQGNSPLHFGNGTRLTVT.

The chain uses TRBV6-5 and TRBJ1-2; D ambiguous. V lost 2 bases to trimming and J lost 10 bases, with 11 bases between them. This CDR3 comprises 12 residues. From germline, CDR1 is MNHEY and CDR2 SVGAGI. CDR3 in DNA: TGTGCCAGCAGTTACGATACAGAACCCTACACCTTC. Its translation: CASSYDTEPYTF.

V and J are TRBV5-1 and TRBJ2-5, with TRBD1 identical over 8 bases. V lost 4 bases to trimming and J lost 4 bases; unmatched junction nucleotides: 15. This CDR3 comprises 17 residues. Germline V gene lookup returns CDR1 SGHRS and CDR2 YFSETQ. The CDR3 bases are TGCGCCAGCAGCATCCCCGTTCAGGGGGCGTCGGGAGAGACCCAGTACTTC. It specifies CASSIPVQGASGETQYF.

J is TRBJ2-3 and V is TRBV5-1; the D gene is possibly TRBD1 (6 bases). CDR1 is SGHRS, CDR2 YFSETQ, per germline. The length of the CDR3 is 17 residues. The V and J ends lost 0 bases and 6 bases respectively, with 20 bases between them. The CDR3 spells CASSLEPSGVSGDTQYF. The CDR3 nucleotides read TGCGCCAGCAGCTTGGAGCCATCAGGGGTTAGTGGGGATACGCAGTATTTT.

This chain links TRBV7-2 with TRBJ1-2, with TRBD1 matching over 8 bases. CDR3 length equals 16 residues. After removal of 4 bases from V and 7 bases from J, the junction contained 14 bases not matched to a gene. Germline assignment: CDR1 SGHTA and CDR2 FQGNSA. The CDR3 DNA reads TGTGCCAGCAGCTGGAGACAGGGGACGGTTTTCTCTGGCTACACCTTC. This sequence encodes CASSWRQGTVFSGYTF. Full variable domain (missing parts from reference TRBV7-2 and TRBJ1-2): GAGVSQSPSNKVTEKGKDVELRCDPISGHTALYWYRQSLGQGLEFLIYFQGNSAPDKSGLPSDRFSAERTGGSVSTLTIQRTQQEDSAVYLCASSWRQGTVFSGYTFGSGTRLTVV.

V usage is TRBV5-1 and J usage is TRBJ2-5; 14 bases fit TRBD2. Germline V lookup: CDR1 SGHRS, CDR2 YFSETQ. The CDR3 covers 15 residues. The V segment lost 3 bases and the J segment 4 bases; nucleotides outside the gene matches: 2. The chain's CDR3 is CASSSGLAGAETQYF. DNA for the CDR3: TGCGCCAGCAGCTCGGGACTAGCGGGAGCAGAGACCCAGTACTTC.